A selection of T cell receptor beta chains follows, all from one sample in a study of CD8 T cells in ankylosing spondylitis. Via MiXCR, TCRdb re-called the 5' RACE reads, giving one row per CDR3 protein. The sample contains 450,000 or so distinct CDR3 sequences, about 24% of which appear only once. Sequencing was done on a sample of blood, either unsorted or a sorted T cell fraction (not recorded which). All receptors derive from a male donor with ankylosing spondylitis. The CDR3 runs from the conserved cysteine through the conserved F or W. Fields, in order: clone size, D gene, V gene, J gene, CDR3 DNA, CDR3 protein. A D gene is named only where the DNA matches it firmly. Not every row has a clone size; where given, it reads once, few, many or a size class.

>NA|NA|TRBV11-1|TRBJ1-4
TGTGCCAGCAGCTTACGTGGAGAAAAACTGTTTTTT
CASSLRGEKLFF
>NA|NA|TRBV10-1|TRBJ2-1
TGCGCCAGCAGTGAAGGTCAAGTCTCTGAGCAGTTCTTC
CASSEGQVSEQFF
>NA|NA|TRBV24-1|TRBJ2-1
TGTGCCACCAGTGATCCGGGACGAACTCGGAATGAGCAGTTCTTC
CATSDPGRTRNEQFF
>many|TRBD2|TRBV11-2|TRBJ2-2
TGTGCCAGCAGCTTAGGCCCAGGGGGGGTAGCGGGGGCTTCGAACACCGGGGAGCTGTTTTTT
CASSLGPGGVAGASNTGELFF
>NA|TRBD1|TRBV12-3/TRBV12-4|TRBJ2-7
TGTGCCAGCAGCCTCTCGTTGGGACAGGGACCTATGGTGCACTTC
CASSLSLGQGPMVHF
>NA|NA|TRBV11-1|TRBJ2-1
TGTGCCAGCAGCTTAGGGCTAGCCCACAATGAGCAGTTCTTC
CASSLGLAHNEQFF
>few|TRBD2|TRBV3-1|TRBJ2-5
TGTGCCAGCAGCCAATACGGACTAGCGGGAGAGAGGGAAGGGGTCGGGGAAGAGACCCAGTACTTC
CASSQYGLAGEREGVGEETQYF
>few|NA|TRBV10-2|TRBJ1-2
TGCGCCAGCAGTTTCGAGAGCTATGGCTACACCTTC
CASSFESYGYTF
>NA|TRBD1|TRBV28|TRBJ2-5
TGTGCCGCGGGGCTCTCGACAGGGGAAGAGACCCAGTACTTC
CAAGLSTGEETQYF
>NA|TRBD2|TRBV4-2|TRBJ2-7
TGTGCCAGCAGCCACCCTCGGGCTAGCGGGAGGAGCTCCTACGAGCAGTACTTC
CASSHPRASGRSSYEQYF
>NA|NA|TRBV12-3/TRBV12-4|TRBJ1-2
TGTGCCAGCAGTTCCCCCCCAGGCTATGGCTACACCTTC
CASSSPPGYGYTF
>NA|NA|TRBV20-1|TRBJ1-1
TGCAGTGTTTGGGTCATGAACACTGAAGCTTTCTTT
CSVWVMNTEAFF
>NA|NA|TRBV11-1|TRBJ2-7
TGTGCCAGCAGCTTACCGGGGTTCTCCTACGAGCAGTACTTC
CASSLPGFSYEQYF
>NA|NA|TRBV5-1|TRBJ2-5
TGCGCCAGCAGCTTGTATAGGTTCCAAGAGACCCAGTACTTC
CASSLYRFQETQYF
>once|NA|TRBV27|TRBJ2-7
TGTGCCAGCAGACCACCGATGGGGGTGGCGGGCTACGAGCAGTACTTC
CASRPPMGVAGYEQYF
>NA|TRBD2|TRBV5-1|TRBJ2-5
TGCGCCAGCAGCTTCTTCGGGAGGGCGGAGACCCAGTACTTC
CASSFFGRAETQYF
>few|NA|TRBV2|TRBJ1-2
TGTGCCAGCAAGGGGGATTACAACTATGGCTACACCTTC
CASKGDYNYGYTF
>few|NA|TRBV3-1|TRBJ1-2
TGTGCCAGCAGCCAAGAACCAGGGAGCTATGGCTACACCTTC
CASSQEPGSYGYTF
>NA|TRBD1|TRBV20-1|TRBJ1-6
TGCAGTGCTAGGGGACAGGGAGCTTCACCCCTCCACTTT
CSARGQGASPLHF
>many|TRBD1|TRBV29-1|TRBJ2-5
TGCAGCGTTGTAAGGACAGGGTGGGCCCAGTACTTC
CSVVRTGWAQYF
>NA|TRBD1|TRBV5-1|TRBJ2-2
TGCGCCAGCAGTCCCAGGGGGCTTTCAGACACCGGGGAGCTGTTTTTT
CASSPRGLSDTGELFF
>NA|NA|TRBV5-8|TRBJ1-1
TGTGCCAGCAGCTTGACCACCCGAGGCACTGAAGCTTTCTTT
CASSLTTRGTEAFF
>NA|TRBD1|TRBV5-1|TRBJ2-7
TGCGCCAGCCAGCCTGCGGGACAGGGGGCTTACGAGCAGTACTTC
CASQPAGQGAYEQYF
>few|NA|TRBV4-2|TRBJ2-1
TGTGCCAGCAGCCCCGCCGAGGGGTACAATGAGCAGTTCTTC
CASSPAEGYNEQFF
>NA|TRBD1|TRBV20-1|TRBJ1-6
TGCAGTGCTAGAGGGGGGACAGGGTACTCACCCCTCCACTTT
CSARGGTGYSPLHF
>many|NA|TRBV29-1|TRBJ2-6
TGCAGCGTTCAGGCACGACTCTCTGGGGCCAACGTCCTGACTTTC
CSVQARLSGANVLTF
>NA|NA|TRBV7-2|TRBJ1-6
TGTGCGACACGACTGGGGGGGAATCCCTATAATTCACCCCTCCACTTT
CATRLGGNPYNSPLHF
>few|NA|TRBV12-3/TRBV12-4|TRBJ1-2
TGTGCCAGCAACTGGGGGATACCCAACTATGGCTACACCTTC
CASNWGIPNYGYTF
>few|TRBD1|TRBV6-5|TRBJ1-5
TGTGCCAGCAATTTTGACAGGGGGCTTCAGCCCCAGCATTTT
CASNFDRGLQPQHF
>NA|NA|TRBV7-9|TRBJ1-1
TGTGCCAGCAGCCCAGCGAGGGGCGAGGGAGGTGACACTGAAGCTTTCTTT
CASSPARGEGGDTEAFF
>NA|NA|TRBV20-1|TRBJ1-6
TGCAGTGCCCCACCAACGGACGGTTCACCCCTCCACTTT
CSAPPTDGSPLHF
>few|NA|TRBV29-1|TRBJ1-2
TGCAGCGTACCGAGGGGGGACGGCTACACCTTC
CSVPRGDGYTF
>few|NA|TRBV14|TRBJ1-6
TGTGCCAGCAGCCAAACGGGGGGTAGGGATTCACCCCTCCACTTT
CASSQTGGRDSPLHF
>NA|NA|TRBV3-1|TRBJ2-5
TGTGCCAGCAGCCCAGCCTCATTCGGGGGTATGGAGACCCAGTACTTC
CASSPASFGGMETQYF
>NA|TRBD1|TRBV4-1|TRBJ1-5
TGCGCCAGCAGCCAAATGGGACAGGGGGGGCAGCCCCAGCATTTT
CASSQMGQGGQPQHF
>few|NA|TRBV7-2|TRBJ1-1
TGTGCCAGCAGCGGGGGGACCACTGAAGCTTTCTTT
CASSGGTTEAFF
>NA|NA|TRBV5-1|TRBJ1-2
TGCGCCAGCAGCCCAGGGACGAGGCCTAACTATGGCTACACCTTC
CASSPGTRPNYGYTF
>NA|NA|TRBV11-2|TRBJ2-1
TGTGCCAGCAGCTTAGGTATACAGGGTGGCGGTGAGCAGTTCTTC
CASSLGIQGGGEQFF
>NA|NA|TRBV25-1|TRBJ2-2
TGTGCCAGCAGTGGGTCCACCGGTGACAGAATCGGGGAGCTGTTTTTT
CASSGSTGDRIGELFF
>NA|NA|TRBV11-3|TRBJ2-1
TGTGCCAGCAGCTTAGGGGGCAGTAATGGTGAGCAGTTCTTC
CASSLGGSNGEQFF
>few|NA|TRBV5-1|TRBJ2-1
TGCGCCAGCAGCTTGGGGCGGATCACTGTTGAGCAGTTCTTC
CASSLGRITVEQFF